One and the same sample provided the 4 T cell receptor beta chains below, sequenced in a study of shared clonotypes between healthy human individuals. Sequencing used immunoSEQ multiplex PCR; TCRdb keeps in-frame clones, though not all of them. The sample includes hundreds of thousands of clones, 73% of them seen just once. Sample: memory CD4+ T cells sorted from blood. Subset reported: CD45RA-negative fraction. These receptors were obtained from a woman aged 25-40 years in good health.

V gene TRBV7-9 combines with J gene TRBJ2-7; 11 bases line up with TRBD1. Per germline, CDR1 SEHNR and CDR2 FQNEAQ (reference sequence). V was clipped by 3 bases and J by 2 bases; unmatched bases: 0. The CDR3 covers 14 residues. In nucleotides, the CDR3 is TGTGCCAGCAGCTTGGGACAGGGGGCCTACGAGCAGTACTTC. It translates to CASSLGQGAYEQYF.

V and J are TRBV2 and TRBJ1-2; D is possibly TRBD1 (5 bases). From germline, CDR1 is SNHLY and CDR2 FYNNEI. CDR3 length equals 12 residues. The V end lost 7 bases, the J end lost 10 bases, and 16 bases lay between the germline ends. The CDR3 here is CASNRGREDYTF. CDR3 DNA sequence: TGTGCCAGCAATCGAGGCAGGGAGGACTACACCTTC.

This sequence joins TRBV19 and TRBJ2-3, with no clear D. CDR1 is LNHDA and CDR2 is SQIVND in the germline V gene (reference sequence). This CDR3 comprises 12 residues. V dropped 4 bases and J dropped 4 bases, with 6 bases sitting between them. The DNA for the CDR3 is TGTGCCAGTAGTACGATGGCAGATACGCAGTATTTT. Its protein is CASSTMADTQYF.

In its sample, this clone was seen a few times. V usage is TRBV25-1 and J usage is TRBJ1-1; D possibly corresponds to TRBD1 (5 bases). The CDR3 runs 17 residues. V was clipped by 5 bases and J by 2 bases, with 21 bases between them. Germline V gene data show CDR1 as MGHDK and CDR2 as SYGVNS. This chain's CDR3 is CASSPLPGTDSNTEAFF. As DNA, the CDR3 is TGTGCCAGCAGTCCCCTGCCCGGGACCGATTCTAACACTGAAGCTTTCTTT.